This TCR beta chain derives from a study of response to subunit inactivated influenza vaccine. Study results and limitations: Each seasonal influenza vaccination recruits few new T cells, the authors suggested.

On this clonotype: Its antigen is unknown.

TCRdb ran MiXCR on the RT-PCR reads and lists one entry per CDR3 protein. Of 250,000 to 350,000 distinct CDR3 sequences in the sample, approximately 20% are singletons; the top ten hold 10%. The clonotype originates from a man aged 45-69 years who received an inactivated influenza vaccine. The sample in question was PBMCs from blood, obtained 21 months after vaccination.

The DNA of the CDR3 is TGCGCCAGCAGCCAATTGGACAGGGAGAATCAGCCCCAGCATTTT. It specifies CASSQLDRENQPQHF. The chain has TRBV4-1 and TRBJ1-5; 8 bases line up with TRBD1. The germline V gene has CDR1 MGHRA and CDR2 YSYEKL. V gave up 2 bases and J gave up 4 bases; unmatched junction bases: 4. This CDR3 is 15 amino acids long.